This T cell receptor beta chain appears in the sequencing data of a study of blood T cells in healthy people across ages. Ranging in age from about 6 to 95, the donors were healthy Caucasian individuals from Russia. It was with a sample-barcoded 5' primer and a J-beta primer mix that a second PCR of roughly 7 to 12 cycles was run. From the 5' RACE reads, TCRdb called clonotypes with MiXCR, one entry per CDR3 protein. The table has about a million distinct CDR3 sequences, roughly 50% seen once; the top ten hold around an eighth. CDR3 length: 15 amino acids. Looked up from germline, CDR1 is ENHRY and CDR2 is SYGVKD. The J segment lost 5 bases and the V segment lost 3 bases, leaving 6 bases of the junction unmatched.

Sequenced sample: blood. The origin of this receptor is a man aged 25-40 years in good health. The chain combines TRBV10-3 with TRBJ1-5, with TRBD1 matching 8 bases. The CDR3 bases are TGTGCCATCAGTGAAAAGACAGGGGCTGATCAGCCCCAGCATTTT. Translated: CAISEKTGADQPQHF.